Each of the 13 T cell receptor beta chains below was sequenced from the same sample in a study of blood T cell repertoires in COVID-19. TCRdb's copy holds only in-frame clones and misses some; the assay was immunoSEQ multiplex PCR. This table has about 170,000 clones, 85% to 90% appearing once. The sequencing input was peripheral blood. The receptors stem from a woman aged 60-75 years with COVID-19, enrolled during active disease.

The rearrangement uses TRBV11-3 and TRBJ2-2, with 7 positions matching TRBD2. V lost 3 bases, J lost 4 bases, and 2 bases stayed unmatched. This CDR3 region has 14 residues. Germline CDR1 and CDR2: SGHNT and YENEEA. CDR3 amino acids: CASSLWEGTGELFF. The CDR3, as DNA: TGTGCCAGCAGCTTGTGGGAGGGCACCGGGGAGCTGTTTTTT.

This clone has just one count. This rearrangement joins TRBV7-2 to TRBJ1-3; D gene unclear. Germline CDR1 reads SGHTA; CDR2 reads FQGNSA. The CDR3 spans 16 residues. V dropped 5 bases and J dropped 0 bases, with 14 bases sitting between them. The CDR3 nucleotides are TGTGCCAGCAGCCCAAGCCCTTCGTTCTCTGGAAACACCATATATTTT. Residues: CASSPSPSFSGNTIYF.

The genes are TRBV24-1 and TRBJ1-2; 8 positions agree with TRBD1. The trim removed 3 bases at V and 4 bases at J, leaving 9 bases unmatched. Germline assignment: CDR1 KGHDR and CDR2 SFDVKD. This CDR3 is 16 amino acids long. CDR3 sequence: CATSDHGTGDLYGYTF. The CDR3 coding sequence is TGTGCCACCAGTGATCACGGGACAGGTGATCTCTATGGCTACACCTTC.

The chain carries TRBV6-6 and TRBJ2-7; 9 nucleotides agree with TRBD2. The germline CDR1 and CDR2 sequences are MNHNY and SVGAGI (reference sequence). The CDR3 is 14 residues long. J was trimmed by 6 bases and V by 2 bases; bases with no gene match: 5. The CDR3 protein is CASSYASGKSEQYF. In nucleotides, the CDR3 is TGTGCCAGCAGTTACGCTAGCGGGAAGAGCGAGCAGTACTTC.

The rearrangement links TRBV7-9 to TRBJ1-5; D is possibly TRBD1 (6 bases). This CDR3 comprises 15 residues. CDR1 SEHNR and CDR2 FQNEAQ come from the germline V gene (reference sequence). V dropped 5 bases and J dropped 0 bases, with 11 bases sitting between them. The CDR3 nucleotides read TGTGCCAGCAGCGACGGGACACTTAGCAATCAGCCCCAGCATTTT. Protein product: CASSDGTLSNQPQHF. The full variable domain, its missing parts supplied by reference TRBV7-9 and TRBJ1-5, is DTGVSQNPRHKITKRGQNVTFRCDPISEHNRLYWYRQTLGQGPEFLTYFQNEAQLEKSRLLSDRFSAERPKGSFSTLEIQRTEQGDSAMYLCASSDGTLSNQPQHFGDGTRLSIL.

The rearrangement uses TRBV9 and TRBJ2-3, with D hard to call. Trimming stripped 0 bases from V and 6 bases from J, with 5 bases between. CDR1 is SGDLS, CDR2 YYNGEE, per germline. The CDR3 is made up of 12 amino acids. The CDR3 DNA reads TGTGCCAGCAGCGTAGCTCCCGATACGCAGTATTTT. Translating it yields CASSVAPDTQYF.

The rearrangement links TRBV15 to TRBJ1-2, with 7 nucleotides matching TRBD1. CDR3 length equals 15 residues. Germline V gives CDR1 LNHNV, CDR2 YYDKDF (reference sequence). The J segment lost 7 bases and the V segment lost 1 base, leaving 9 bases of the junction unmatched. The CDR3 nucleotides read TGTGCCACCAGCAGAGCCAACAGGGGTTGGAGTGGCTACACCTTC. As protein: CATSRANRGWSGYTF.

This chain uses TRBV6-5 with TRBJ2-3, with 9 bases identical to TRBD2. CDR3 length: 16 amino acids. The germline V gene has CDR1 MNHEY and CDR2 SVGAGI. Losses at the gene ends were 1 base for V and 4 bases for J; bases not matched to a gene: 6. The CDR3 DNA follows: TGTGCCAGCAGTTACTTAGCGGGAGCTTTGGCAGATACGCAGTATTTT. This encodes CASSYLAGALADTQYF.

This rearrangement joins TRBV5-1 to TRBJ1-6, with 9 nucleotides matching TRBD1. Germline V gene sequence: CDR1 SGHRS, CDR2 YFSETQ. J lost 9 bases, V lost 6 bases, and 13 bases had no gene match. This CDR3 comprises 16 residues. The CDR3 reads CASTTLDRGGGSPLHF. The CDR3 bases are TGCGCCAGCACCACTCTGGACAGGGGTGGAGGTTCACCCCTCCACTTT. The variable domain in full, completed from reference TRBV5-1 and TRBJ1-6, reads KAGVTQTPRYLIKTRGQQVTLSCSPISGHRSVSWYQQTPGQGLQFLFEYFSETQRNKGNFPGRFSGRQFSNSRSEMNVSTLELGDSALYLCASTTLDRGGGSPLHFGNGTRLTVT.

With respect to this clone: One junction end disagrees with the germline gene, perhaps due to a read error. The V gene is TRBV5-3, the J gene TRBJ2-5; 9 bases agree with TRBD2. TRBV5-3 is designated an ORF whose function remains uncertain. The CDR3 is 15 amino acids. CDR3 region: CTRSLKTSGQETQYF. The CDR3 nucleotides are TGTACCAGAAGCTTGAAGACTAGCGGACAAGAGACCCAGTACTTC.

This clone was recorded only once. This chain uses TRBV28 with TRBJ2-3; D is unclear. Trimming removed 4 bases at V and 6 bases at J, with 14 bases between. The CDR3 covers 14 residues. Germline values: CDR1 MDHEN, CDR2 SYDVKM. DNA of the CDR3: TGTGCCAGCAGTTCCCTGGCGGTACCGGATACGCAGTATTTT. This gives the protein CASSSLAVPDTQYF.

This sequence joins TRBV27 and TRBJ2-7; the match to TRBD2 covers 13 bases. This CDR3 spans 15 amino acids. The J segment lost 2 bases and the V segment lost 6 bases, leaving 4 bases of the junction unmatched. Germline CDR1 is MNHEY and CDR2 is SMNVEV (reference sequence). This CDR3 reads CASRRTSGSPYEQYF. DNA for the CDR3: TGTGCCAGCAGAAGGACTAGCGGGAGTCCCTACGAGCAGTACTTC.

The rearrangement links TRBV6-4 to TRBJ2-2, with 8 bases matching TRBD1. CDR3 length: 18 amino acids. Germline CDR1 and CDR2: MRHNA and SNTAGT. The V gene end was trimmed by 5 bases and the J gene end by 2 bases; junction bases not matched to a gene: 13. The CDR3, as DNA: TGTGCCAGCAGTCGCAGGGGGCCCGGGACCCCAAACACCGGGGAGCTGTTTTTT. It encodes CASSRRGPGTPNTGELFF.